This paragraph reports one TCR beta chain. This sample stems from a study of T cell changes during pregnancy in multiple sclerosis. This CDR3 region has 14 residues. V shed 0 bases, J shed 3 bases, and the junction held 2 bases outside the gene matches. The germline gives CDR1 LGHNA, CDR2 YSLEER. The protocol was immunoSEQ multiplex PCR, while the TCRdb copy is restricted to in-frame clones and leaves out a portion. The table records about 70,000 clones, roughly nine tenths of them present only once. The sequencing here drew on peripheral blood, taken in the third trimester of pregnancy. The V gene is TRBV4-3, the J gene TRBJ2-7; 7 nucleotides align to TRBD1. This TCR was sampled from a female donor with multiple sclerosis, enrolled in a pregnancy study. DNA for the CDR3: TGCGCCAGCAGCCAAGATTACAGGGGCTACGAGCAGTACTTC. The encoded protein is CASSQDYRGYEQYF.